The following is a T cell receptor beta chain sequence with its context. This clonotype has more than one count but fewer than ten. Its recognized antigen is unknown. No qualities accompany the bases; no much larger clone lies one base away. Including the terminal cysteine and phenylalanine, the CDR3 comprises 14 residues. The entry retains the CDR3 DNA only, 42 bases that are in frame from base 1. The germline V gene gives CDR1 as MNHEY and CDR2 as SVGAGI. The trim is 0 bases for V and 5 bases for J, with a gap of 10 bases between the germline ends. The data were obtained in a study of breast tumors, draining lymph nodes, adjacent tissues (dated by TCRdb to 2016 to 2018). Regarding the study in general: In breast cancer patients, the study compared the TCR beta repertoires of tumor, adjacent nontumor tissue and axillary lymph nodes. In human breast cancer, the study set out to assess how tumor, surrounding tissue and draining lymph node repertoires relate to one another and whether T cells might be exchanged between them.

The sequencing machine was an Illumina HiSeq 2000. TCR beta chain libraries were generated through multiplex PCR amplification. The amplified TCR beta chain products were analyzed by high-throughput sequencing. Clones were called with MiXCR by TCRdb after fastp trimmed the public reads at Q25, and only in-frame beta chains were retained. Every CDR3 protein is listed once, alongside the most common genes and DNA of its rows. For this sample the table gives around 43,000 distinct CDR3 sequences, of which about 21% were detected only once. The ten largest clones capture 8% of the sample. The investigation overall reported the following: Tumors showed preferential V and J gene usage, and their T-cell repertoire diversity fell below that of lymph nodes yet above that of nontumor tissue. The conclusion that tumor T cells originate in lymph nodes was framed as consistent with a hypothesis rather than directly demonstrated. The data were considered consistent with the idea that most tumor T cells come from the lymph node and then expand in tumor tissue. In luminal-like breast cancer, tumor and nontumor tissue repertoires resembled each other significantly more than in basal-like breast cancer.

The sample was breast tumor tissue. Rearrangement joined TRBV6-5 to TRBJ2-5; a tentative D match to TRBD2 spans 6 bases. The receptor was isolated from a female donor with breast cancer. Some clones in this sample may be carry-over from other donors' samples. The CDR3 protein is CASSYSSGRETQYF. At the DNA level, the sequence is TGTGCCAGCAGTTACTCATCAGGGAGGGAGACCCAGTACTTC.